A selection of T cell receptor beta chains follows, all from one sample in a study of blood T cell repertoires in COVID-19. Assay: immunoSEQ multiplex PCR; the TCRdb copy retains only in-frame clones and omits some. The top ten hold 8% to 10% of the sample, which has about 110,000 clones, roughly 79% seen once. Sequenced: peripheral blood. The receptors originated from a woman between 65 and 79 years old with acute or convalescent COVID-19. Each CDR3 is given with its conserved first and last residue. The order of the fields is D gene, V gene, clone size, J gene, CDR3 DNA, CDR3 protein. A D gene is named only where the DNA matches it firmly. Only part of the rows carry a size: once, few, many, or a class if the clone is expanded.

.	TRBV6-2/TRBV6-3	.	TRBJ2-7	TGTGCCAGCAGCCTCACCGGGACACCCTACGAGCAGTACTTC	CASSLTGTPYEQYF
.	TRBV6-1	.	TRBJ1-5	TGTGCCAGCAGTGCGGCGGGATTCTTTAGCAATCAGCCCCAGCATTTT	CASSAAGFFSNQPQHF
.	TRBV5-4	.	TRBJ1-1	TGTGCCAGCAGCTTGGTAGGGGCCATGAACACTGAAGCTTTCTTT	CASSLVGAMNTEAFF
.	TRBV10-2	.	TRBJ2-2	TGCGCCAGTCTAAACAGGGTTCTCACCGGGGAGCTGTTTTTT	CASLNRVLTGELFF
.	TRBV5-6	.	TRBJ1-2	TGTGCCAGCAGCGGGGTAGGGGGTGGCGGCTACACCTTC	CASSGVGGGGYTF
.	TRBV2	.	TRBJ1-5	TGTGCCAGCACAGTCGAGGAAGCCCAGCCCCAGCATTTT	CASTVEEAQPQHF
.	TRBV6-5	.	TRBJ1-3	TGTGCCAGCAAGCGGGCCGGCTCTGGAAACACCATATATTTT	CASKRAGSGNTIYF
.	TRBV29-1	.	TRBJ2-2	TGCAGCGCCTCCTTGGCGGATACCGGGGAGCTGTTTTTT	CSASLADTGELFF
TRBD1	TRBV7-2	.	TRBJ2-1	TGTGCCAGCAGCAAGGGGGGGACAGGGTCGAGTGAGCAGTTCTTC	CASSKGGTGSSEQFF
.	TRBV18	once	TRBJ2-2	TGTGCCAGCTCACTTCAATCCTGGCTAGCCAACACCGGGGAGCTGTTTTTT	CASSLQSWLANTGELFF
TRBD2	TRBV29-1	once	TRBJ2-7	TGCAGCGTTGAAGCCTTAGCGGGGGACAACTACGAGCAGTACTTC	CSVEALAGDNYEQYF
.	TRBV19	.	TRBJ2-4	TGTGCCAGCGGTCGTTGGAGGGAGAAGAACATTCAGTACTTC	CASGRWREKNIQYF
.	TRBV7-2	.	TRBJ2-3	TGTGCCAGCAGCTCTGGATTGGGGGCATTTTATAGTACAGATACGCAGTATTTT	CASSSGLGAFYSTDTQYF
TRBD2	TRBV5-1	.	TRBJ2-1	TGCGCCAGCAGCTTGGACGGACTAGCGGGAGATGAGTTCTTC	CASSLDGLAGDEFF
TRBD1	TRBV7-9	.	TRBJ1-2	TGTGCCAGCAGCTTTGGGACAGTCTATGGCTACACCTTC	CASSFGTVYGYTF
TRBD1	TRBV7-8	once	TRBJ2-7	TGTGCCAGCAGCTTACAAACAGGGGAGAGTCACTACGAGCAGTACTTC	CASSLQTGESHYEQYF
.	TRBV4-3	.	TRBJ1-1	TGCGCCAGCAGCCAAGAAGCCGAGAACACTGAAGCTTTCTTT	CASSQEAENTEAFF
TRBD1	TRBV19	.	TRBJ1-2	TGTGCCAGTAGTTCTACAGGGGTAGTCCATGGCTACACCTTC	CASSSTGVVHGYTF
TRBD2	TRBV7-2	.	TRBJ2-5	TGTGCCAGCAGCACCACCCCAGCGGGGCCTAAACCAGAGACCCAGTACTTC	CASSTTPAGPKPETQYF
TRBD2	TRBV5-1	.	TRBJ2-1	TGCGCCAGCAGCTTCGGGACTAGCGGGGACAATGAGCAGTTCTTC	CASSFGTSGDNEQFF
.	TRBV7-9	.	TRBJ2-1	TGTGCCAGCAGCTTATCTGGGGGCCCCTACAATGAGCAGTTCTTC	CASSLSGGPYNEQFF
TRBD2	TRBV27	.	TRBJ2-2	TGTGCCAGCAGAGAACTAGCGGGAATAGCGGGGGAGCTGTTTTTT	CASRELAGIAGELFF
.	TRBV19	.	TRBJ1-2	TGTGCCAGTAGTATCTTCCGTCAGCAGGGAACTAACTATGGCTACACCTTC	CASSIFRQQGTNYGYTF
TRBD1	TRBV5-6	.	TRBJ1-1	TGTGCCAGCAGCCCGGACAGGGGGCTTTCTCGCACTGAAGCTTTCTTT	CASSPDRGLSRTEAFF
TRBD1	TRBV6-2/TRBV6-3	.	TRBJ1-2	TGTGCCAGCAGTTACCAAGGACAGGGGATTGCTAACTATGGCTACGCCTTC	CASSYQGQGIANYGYAF
.	TRBV7-9	.	TRBJ1-1	TGTGCCAGCAGCCGTCAGACAGACACTGAAGCTTTCTTT	CASSRQTDTEAFF
TRBD1	TRBV19	.	TRBJ1-2	TGTGCCAGTAGTATGCCCGGGACAGGGGATTATGGCTACACCTTC	CASSMPGTGDYGYTF
TRBD1	TRBV28	.	TRBJ2-3	TGTGCCAGCAGTCTGGGGACAGGGGCCGATACGCAGTATTTT	CASSLGTGADTQYF
.	TRBV5-1	.	TRBJ1-2	TGCGCCAGCAGCTTGGGTCAGCGACCCAGATCTGGCTACACCTTC	CASSLGQRPRSGYTF
TRBD1	TRBV19	.	TRBJ1-2	TGTGCCAGTAGTATCAGGACAGGGGCCTCTAACTATGGCTACACCTTC	CASSIRTGASNYGYTF
TRBD1	TRBV5-5	once	TRBJ2-7	TGTGCCAGCAGGCCGGGACAGGGACGGCAATACGAGCAGTACTTC	CASRPGQGRQYEQYF
TRBD1	TRBV6-2/TRBV6-3	.	TRBJ1-2	TGTGCCAGCAGTTCGGGACAGATCTATGGCTACACCTTC	CASSSGQIYGYTF
.	TRBV5-1	few	TRBJ1-1	TGCGCCAGCAGGGTCCCGGGGGGGACTGAAGCTTTCTTT	CASRVPGGTEAFF
.	TRBV27	.	TRBJ2-7	TGTGCCAGCAGTTTATCTAGCGGTATATCCTACGAGCAGTACTTC	CASSLSSGISYEQYF
TRBD1	TRBV6-5	once	TRBJ1-1	TGTGCCAGCAGTTACTCCGGGACAGGGGGCACTGAAGCTTTCTTT	CASSYSGTGGTEAFF
.	TRBV12-3/TRBV12-4	.	TRBJ1-2	TGTGCCAGCAGTTTTGACAGGATATATGGCTACACCTTC	CASSFDRIYGYTF
.	TRBV19	.	TRBJ1-1	TGTGCCAGTAGTAAGACAGTAATGAACACTGAAGCTTTCTTT	CASSKTVMNTEAFF
TRBD1	TRBV5-1	.	TRBJ1-3	TGCGCCAGCAGCTTGGCCGGGACAGATAGGGGAAACACCATATATTTT	CASSLAGTDRGNTIYF
TRBD1	TRBV19	.	TRBJ1-1	TGTGAGGGAACAACAGGGGACACTGAAGCTTTCTTT	CEGTTGDTEAFF
.	TRBV21-1	.	TRBJ1-1	TGTGCCAGCAGCAGGGACAACCGGGCGAACACTGAAGCTTTCTTT	CASSRDNRANTEAFF
.	TRBV12-3/TRBV12-4	.	TRBJ2-2	TGTGCCAGCACTTCTTCCGGGGAGCTGTTTTTT	CASTSSGELFF
.	TRBV24-1	.	TRBJ1-5	TGTGCCACCGCGTTGACAGCCCAGCATGTGAGCAATCAGCCCCAGCATTTT	CATALTAQHVSNQPQHF
TRBD2	TRBV20-1	.	TRBJ2-1	TGCAGTGCTAGTCGACTAGCGGGAGGCCGTAACTTCTACAATGAGCAGTTCTTC	CSASRLAGGRNFYNEQFF
.	TRBV19	.	TRBJ1-1	TGTGCCAGTAGTATTGGGTCAGGGAGGTCGTTGGGGGCTTTCTTT	CASSIGSGRSLGAFF
TRBD2	TRBV7-2	once	TRBJ2-5	TGTGCCAGCAGCCTGACGGGGGGGCCGGGCGAGGAGACCCAGTACTTC	CASSLTGGPGEETQYF
.	TRBV5-1	.	TRBJ1-5	TGCGCCAGCAGCTCTAATAGCAATCAGCCCCAGCATTTT	CASSSNSNQPQHF
.	TRBV19	.	TRBJ1-6	TGTGCCAGTAGTCCAAGCCCAGGGGTGGAGGTTTCACCCCTCCACTTT	CASSPSPGVEVSPLHF
TRBD2	TRBV5-1	.	TRBJ2-7	TGCGCCAGCCGCCGGACTAGCGGGAGCCACGAGCAGTACTTC	CASRRTSGSHEQYF
.	TRBV7-8	.	TRBJ2-3	TGTGCCAGCAGCTTTCAGGGGCCGAGCACAGATACGCAGTATTTT	CASSFQGPSTDTQYF
.	TRBV6-5	.	TRBJ2-7	TGTGCCAGCTCCGGGACTTTAGTGAGCGAGCAGTACTTC	CASSGTLVSEQYF
.	TRBV2	.	TRBJ1-5	TGTGCCACCAGGCGTACTAGCAATCAGCCCCAGCATTTT	CATRRTSNQPQHF
.	TRBV9	.	TRBJ2-7	TGTGCCAGCAGCGTAGGAGGAGGTCAGAACCACGAGCAGTACTTC	CASSVGGGQNHEQYF
TRBD2	TRBV7-2	.	TRBJ2-7	TGTGCCAGCAGCTTAGCGGGCGGGGGGGCTTACGAGCAGTACTTC	CASSLAGGGAYEQYF